Listed below are T cell receptor beta chains from one sample, sequenced in a study of radiotherapy plus CTLA-4 blockade in lung cancer. Profiling relied on immunoSEQ multiplex PCR, and the TCRdb table lists in-frame clones only, not all of them. This table has approximately 78,000 clones, over 65% appearing once. This sample comprised peripheral blood, obtained from a patient treated with radiotherapy plus ipilimumab. Source of these receptors: a human donor with non-small cell lung cancer who had a complete response to radiotherapy plus ipilimumab. The CDR3 runs from the conserved cysteine through the conserved F or W. A D gene is named only where the DNA matches it firmly.

DNA	CDR3	V	J	D
TGTGCCAGCAGTTCCGGGGGCCCCGAGTTAGAGACCCAGTACTTC	CASSSGGPELETQYF	TRBV27	TRBJ2-5	-
TGTGCCAGCTCACCACGGGCTAGCGCCTCCTACGAGCAGTACTTC	CASSPRASASYEQYF	TRBV18	TRBJ2-7	-
TGTGCCTGGAGTCCCTTGGGGGGGCACTACAATGAGCAGTTCTTC	CAWSPLGGHYNEQFF	TRBV30	TRBJ2-1	-
TGTGCCAGCAGCTTTAACAGCTATGGGGATGGCTACACCTTC	CASSFNSYGDGYTF	TRBV11-2	TRBJ1-2	-
TGTGCCAGCAGCTCAAGCCAAGGAAATTGGGATACGCAGTATTTT	CASSSSQGNWDTQYF	TRBV5-5	TRBJ2-3	-
TGTGCCAGCAGCTTGGACCGAAACAATGAGCAGTTCTTC	CASSLDRNNEQFF	TRBV5-4	TRBJ2-1	-
TGCGCCAGCAGTGTGTCAGGCTCCTACAATGAGCAGTTCTTC	CASSVSGSYNEQFF	TRBV10-2	TRBJ2-1	-
TGTGCCAGCAGTATCCTTGGGGGGCTGAATGGCTACACCTTC	CASSILGGLNGYTF	TRBV27	TRBJ1-2	-
TGTGCCAGCAGCTTATCCGGACAGAGTTATAATGAAAAACTGTTTTTT	CASSLSGQSYNEKLFF	TRBV7-2	TRBJ1-4	-
TGTGCCAGCAGTGACCCTGACGGAGGGTTTGGGAACTATGGCTACACCTTC	CASSDPDGGFGNYGYTF	TRBV6-4	TRBJ1-2	-
TGTGCCAGTAGTATAGGCGGCCAGTCCAGAGAGACCCAGTACTTC	CASSIGGQSRETQYF	TRBV19	TRBJ2-5	-
TGTGCCAGCAGTTTGACGACAGGGAGTGATGAAAAACTGTTTTTT	CASSLTTGSDEKLFF	TRBV28	TRBJ1-4	TRBD1
TGCGCCAGCAGCCAAGATCGGCTCCAGGTAGGGGAGCTGTTTTTT	CASSQDRLQVGELFF	TRBV4-1	TRBJ2-2	-
TGTGCCAGCAGCTTCCGGGGTCTCGCGGGGGGGCCTCTCGGGGAGCTGTTTTTT	CASSFRGLAGGPLGELFF	TRBV7-2	TRBJ2-2	TRBD2
TGTGCCAGCAATCAGGTGCCCAACTCTGGAAACACCATATATTTT	CASNQVPNSGNTIYF	TRBV5-4	TRBJ1-3	-
TGTGCCAGCAGCTACTCAGGGGGCCAAGGCTACACCTTC	CASSYSGGQGYTF	TRBV5-4	TRBJ1-2	TRBD1
TGTGCCAGCAGCTTAAAAGGACAGGGGGCTTGGGGCTACACCTTC	CASSLKGQGAWGYTF	TRBV7-8	TRBJ1-2	TRBD1
TGTGCCAGCAGCTCGATTTCAGGAACCCTCTCTGGAAACACCATATATTTT	CASSSISGTLSGNTIYF	TRBV5-5	TRBJ1-3	-
TGTGCCAGCAGTCCTCCCGGGGCCAACGTCCTGACTTTC	CASSPPGANVLTF	TRBV6-6	TRBJ2-6	-
TGCAGCGTTGAGAGGGCGGCCGGGGAGCTGTTTTTT	CSVERAAGELFF	TRBV29-1	TRBJ2-2	-
TGCGCCAGCAGTGAGTGGGGGACCGGCTACGAGCAGTACTTC	CASSEWGTGYEQYF	TRBV10-1	TRBJ2-7	-
TGTGCCAGCATCCAAAATCGACTAGCGGGGGCCCGGCGCCAAGAGACCCAGTACTTC	CASIQNRLAGARRQETQYF	TRBV7-8	TRBJ2-5	TRBD2
TGCGCCAGCAGCGCCGGACCGGGACAGGGCACCGGGGAGCTGTTTTTT	CASSAGPGQGTGELFF	TRBV5-1	TRBJ2-2	TRBD1
TGTGCCAGCAGCTTAGATAGCGGGGGATCCAATGAGCAGTTCTTC	CASSLDSGGSNEQFF	TRBV7-2	TRBJ2-1	TRBD2
TGTGCCAGCAGCCCCACCGGGAGCGATCCAGGGGCATTCTATGGCGGCTACACCTTC	CASSPTGSDPGAFYGGYTF	TRBV11-2	TRBJ1-2	-
TGTGCCAGCAGCTTCGGCCAGGCCCTCCCTCGGCGGGGCTACACCTTC	CASSFGQALPRRGYTF	TRBV7-8	TRBJ1-2	-
TGCGCCAGCACCTGGACTAGCGGCGCCAAAAACATTCAGTACTTC	CASTWTSGAKNIQYF	TRBV5-1	TRBJ2-4	TRBD2
TGTGCCAGCAGCCCGGCTGGACAGGGTAAGACCTTC	CASSPAGQGKTF	TRBV5-6	TRBJ1-2	TRBD1